This T cell receptor (beta chain) is from a study of blood T cell repertoires in COVID-19. Study-level background: The United States, Italy and Spain supplied acute and convalescent COVID-19 samples. PBMCs, B-cell-depleted T cells, or T cells provided the cDNA or gDNA that made up the material.

The CDR3 is 14 amino acids. The germline V gene encodes CDR1 SGHNT and CDR2 YYREEE (reference sequence). V was trimmed by 4 bases and J by 6 bases, leaving 16 bases between them. Measured with immunoSEQ multiplex PCR; TCRdb has only the in-frame clones, and not every one. The data hold around 80,000 clones, with more than 65% observed a single time. V is TRBV5-4 and J is TRBJ1-2; the D gene is possibly TRBD1 (6 bases). Input material: peripheral blood. The sequence was obtained from a man older than 75 with acute or convalescent COVID-19. The CDR3 DNA follows: TGTGCCAGCAGCCCTTGGACAGAAAGGGATGGCTACACCTTC. Translating gives CASSPWTERDGYTF.